This T cell receptor (beta chain) derives from a study of cytomegalovirus exposure and HLA in healthy donors. PCR amplification relied on 60 Vbeta primers (plus 13 Jbeta primers). Sequencing was performed with immunoSEQ multiplex PCR; in TCRdb, only in-frame clones are kept and a portion is missing. The sample yields 250,000 to 350,000 clones, about nine tenths seen once. The CDR3 totals 17 residues. V lost 3 bases, J lost 3 bases, and 18 bases lay in between. CDR1 and CDR2 (germline): SEHNR, FQNEAQ (reference sequence). The source material was PBMCs. This chain uses TRBV7-9 with TRBJ1-3; TRBD1 is a possible D gene (6 bases). The origin of this receptor is a man between 35 and 55 years old in good health and CMV-seropositive. The CDR3 loop reads CASSFATGPRGGNTIYF. CDR3 sequence (DNA): TGTGCCAGCAGCTTCGCGACAGGACCTCGGGGTGGAAACACCATATATTTT. Looking up the rest from reference TRBV7-9 and TRBJ1-3 gives the full variable domain: DTGVSQNPRHKITKRGQNVTFRCDPISEHNRLYWYRQTLGQGPEFLTYFQNEAQLEKSRLLSDRFSAERPKGSFSTLEIQRTEQGDSAMYLCASSFATGPRGGNTIYFGEGSWLTVV.